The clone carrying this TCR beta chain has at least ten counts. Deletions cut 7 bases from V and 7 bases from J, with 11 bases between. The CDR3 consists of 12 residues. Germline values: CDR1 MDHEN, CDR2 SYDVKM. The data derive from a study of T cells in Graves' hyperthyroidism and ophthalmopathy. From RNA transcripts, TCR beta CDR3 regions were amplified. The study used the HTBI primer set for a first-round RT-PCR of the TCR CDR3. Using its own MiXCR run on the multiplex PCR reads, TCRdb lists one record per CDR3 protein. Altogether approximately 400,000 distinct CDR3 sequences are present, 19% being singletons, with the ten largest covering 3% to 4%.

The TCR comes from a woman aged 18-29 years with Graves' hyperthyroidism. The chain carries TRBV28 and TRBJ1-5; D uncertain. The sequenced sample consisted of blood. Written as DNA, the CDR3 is TGTGCCAGCAACGTGGGGAGGCAGCCCCAGCATTTT. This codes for CASNVGRQPQHF.